The 6 T cell receptor beta chains given below trace back to one sample, sequenced in a study of blood T cell repertoires in COVID-19. The method was immunoSEQ multiplex PCR; TCRdb's version includes in-frame clones alone and lacks a portion of them. Seen here are 250,000 to 400,000 clones, more than 75% observed once, and the top ten hold approximately 5%. Sequenced: PBMCs or T cells enriched from blood (not recorded which). These TCRs come from a woman aged 25 to 39 who had recovered from COVID-19.

The chain joins TRBV27 to TRBJ1-2; D remains ambiguous. The CDR3 sequence is 13 residues long. The ends were cut back, 2 bases at V and 4 bases at J, with 8 bases in the middle. Per the germline V gene, CDR1 is MNHEY and CDR2 is SMNVEV (reference sequence). The CDR3 DNA follows: TGTGCCAGCAGTTTAGCGCCTTCCTATGGCTACACCTTC. Translation gives CASSLAPSYGYTF.

V is TRBV27 and J is TRBJ2-3; possibly TRBD2 for D (6 bases). CDR3 length equals 16 residues. The V and J ends lost 8 bases and 3 bases respectively, with 21 bases between them. CDR1 is MNHEY, CDR2 SMNVEV, per germline (reference sequence). Written as DNA, the CDR3 is TGTGCCAGCCTGCAACGACTTGGGGGGTGGACAGATACGCAGTATTTT. It yields the protein CASLQRLGGWTDTQYF.

The chain couples TRBV2 to TRBJ1-2, with TRBD1 matching 10 bases. The V gene's germline CDR1 is SNHLY and CDR2 FYNNEI. With V trimmed by 6 bases and J by 1 base, 5 bases remained unmatched. This CDR3 is 15 amino acids long. CDR3 in amino acids: CASRIRDRGNYGYTF. CDR3 sequence (DNA): TGTGCCAGCAGGATCCGGGACAGGGGTAACTATGGCTACACCTTC.

The chain has TRBV11-2 and TRBJ2-1; 9 nucleotides align to TRBD2. The germline V gene has CDR1 SGHAT and CDR2 FQNNGV. The CDR3 length is 13 residues. Unmatched junction bases numbered 3, after V lost 5 bases and J lost 7 bases. The CDR3 region has the DNA TGTGCCAGCAGCCAGGGACTAGCAAATGAGCAGTTCTTC. Its translation: CASSQGLANEQFF.

The V call is TRBV7-9, the J call TRBJ2-3; the D gene is possibly TRBD2 (5 bases). The CDR3 contains 15 residues. Germline V gene data show CDR1 as SEHNR and CDR2 as FQNEAQ (reference sequence). Between the trimmed V and J ends, which lost 6 bases and 0 bases, there was a span of 13 bases. The CDR3: CASSRPEVSTDTQYF. The CDR3 DNA is TGTGCCAGCAGTAGACCGGAGGTGAGCACAGATACGCAGTATTTT. Together with reference TRBV7-9 and TRBJ2-3, the CDR3 gives the full variable domain: DTGVSQNPRHKITKRGQNVTFRCDPISEHNRLYWYRQTLGQGPEFLTYFQNEAQLEKSRLLSDRFSAERPKGSFSTLEIQRTEQGDSAMYLCASSRPEVSTDTQYFGPGTRLTVL.

This clone was observed once. The rearrangement links TRBV24-1 to TRBJ2-1; TRBD2 matches at 15 bases. Germline CDR1 reads KGHDR; CDR2 reads SFDVKD. CDR3 length: 16 amino acids. V shed 5 bases, J shed 5 bases, and the junction held 3 bases outside the gene matches. CDR3 region: CATSGTSGGAHNEQFF. The CDR3 DNA reads TGTGCCACCAGTGGGACTAGCGGGGGGGCCCACAATGAGCAGTTCTTC.